What follows are 4 T cell receptor beta chains derived from one specimen sequenced in a study of Tregs in tolerant kidney transplant recipients. Using immunoSEQ multiplex PCR, the repertoire was profiled, and TCRdb retains in-frame clones only, with some absent. The data contain tens of thousands of clones, less than 98% of them seen just once; the ten biggest clones take up around 0.5%. Sample: CD4+ T cells from blood, taken before the transplant. The receptors shown here come from a human donor who received a combined kidney and bone marrow transplant.

In this sample, this clone turned up once. This chain links TRBV19 with TRBJ2-5; 8 bases are a match to TRBD1. There are 17 residues in the CDR3. Germline CDR1 reads LNHDA; CDR2 reads SQIVND (reference sequence). V lost 2 bases to trimming and J lost 5 bases; unmatched junction nucleotides: 13. The CDR3 DNA reads as TGTGCCAGTAGTATAACCTTCGGCAGGGGGCCTTTGGAGACCCAGTACTTC. Encoded protein: CASSITFGRGPLETQYF.

This chain connects TRBV27 to TRBJ1-6; TRBD1 aligns across 8 bases. The CDR3 length is 15 residues. V gave up 1 base and J gave up 10 bases; unmatched junction bases: 6. Germline V lookup: CDR1 MNHEY, CDR2 SMNVEV (reference sequence). The CDR3 is CASSLFRGRGSPLHF. The CDR3 DNA reads TGTGCCAGCAGTTTATTCAGGGGGCGAGGGTCACCCCTCCACTTT.

V and J are TRBV4-2 and TRBJ1-4; no firm D call. CDR1 LGHNA and CDR2 YNFKEQ come from the germline V gene. The CDR3 has 15 residues. The V and J ends lost 1 base and 8 bases respectively, with 14 bases between them. The CDR3 region is CASSQVSGDQEKLFF. The CDR3 DNA sequence: TGTGCCAGCAGCCAAGTATCAGGTGACCAAGAAAAACTGTTTTTT.

The chain employs TRBV6-7 and TRBJ2-7; TRBD1 is a possible D gene (5 bases). Being an ORF, TRBV6-7 has a function that is uncertain. Trimming removed 6 bases at V and 0 bases at J, with 18 bases between. This CDR3 is built from 16 residues. The CDR3 spells CASRLTGRATSYEQYF. The CDR3, as DNA: TGTGCCAGCAGACTTACAGGAAGGGCCACCTCCTACGAGCAGTACTTC.